These 31 T cell receptor beta chains were sequenced from one sample in a study of blood T cell repertoires in COVID-19. Assay used: immunoSEQ multiplex PCR; TCRdb lists only in-frame clones, some missing. The table lists 300,000 or so clones, around 89% of them singletons, with around 6% in the top ten. The specimen was peripheral blood. Source of these receptors: a man between 18 and 29 years old who had recovered from COVID-19.

The genes are TRBV5-5 and TRBJ2-7; TRBD1 is a possible D gene (7 bases). Germline lookup yields CDR1 SGHKS and CDR2 YYEKEE (reference sequence). The length of the CDR3 is 15 residues. The V end was cut by 0 bases, the J end by 4 bases, with 14 bases between. This CDR3 is CASSLAVRGEYEQYF. The CDR3 DNA reads as TGTGCCAGCAGCTTGGCCGTCAGGGGGGAGTACGAGCAGTACTTC. Drawing the rest from reference TRBV5-5 and TRBJ2-7, the complete variable domain is DAGVTQSPTHLIKTRGQQVTLRCSPISGHKSVSWYQQVLGQGPQFIFQYYEKEERGRGNFPDRFSARQFPNYSSELNVNALLLGDSALYLCASSLAVRGEYEQYFGPGTRLTVT.

Note on this clone: At the DNA level, this CDR3 is encoded by other sequences in the same sample as well. The rearrangement uses TRBV24-1 and TRBJ2-2; unclear D gene. There are 13 residues in the CDR3. From germline, CDR1 is KGHDR and CDR2 SFDVKD. Trimming pared 4 bases from V and 6 bases from J, leaving 8 bases between. The CDR3 nucleotides read TGTGCCACCAGTGACCCCCAGGCCGGGGAGCTGTTTTTT. Protein: CATSDPQAGELFF.

This clone was found a few times. The chain combines TRBV19 with TRBJ2-1; 7 bases match TRBD1. V was clipped by 4 bases and J by 7 bases; unmatched bases: 7. The germline gives CDR1 LNHDA, CDR2 SQIVND (reference sequence). This CDR3 has 14 amino acids. CDR3 loop: CASSNPGGMNEQFF. The CDR3 nucleotides are TGTGCCAGTAGTAATCCAGGGGGTATGAATGAGCAGTTCTTC.

This chain uses TRBV5-8 with TRBJ2-7, with D possibly matching TRBD1 (6 bases). There are 13 residues in the CDR3. The germline V gene encodes CDR1 SGHTS and CDR2 YDEGEE. V lost 4 bases, J lost 7 bases, and 15 bases lay in between. The CDR3, as DNA: TGTGCCAGCAGCGAGGGGGTGATGGTGGAGCAGTACTTC. Its translation: CASSEGVMVEQYF. Looking up the rest from reference TRBV5-8 and TRBJ2-7 gives the full variable domain: EAGVTQSPTHLIKTRGQQATLRCSPISGHTSVYWYQQALGLGLQFLLWYDEGEERNRGNFPPRFSGRQFPNYSSELNVNALELEDSALYLCASSEGVMVEQYFGPGTRLTVT.

The CDR3 region has the DNA TGTGCCAGTAGACCTCAGGGGAACACTGAAGCTTTCTTT. Protein product: CASRPQGNTEAFF. V and J are TRBV19 and TRBJ1-1; D may be TRBD1 (5 bases). This CDR3 comprises 13 residues. V was cut by 6 bases and J by 1 base, with 9 bases left in between. Germline assignment: CDR1 LNHDA and CDR2 SQIVND (reference sequence).

V usage is TRBV5-1 and J usage is TRBJ2-7; TRBD2 aligns across 7 bases. V gave up 0 bases and J gave up 6 bases; unmatched junction bases: 15. Germline loops: CDR1 SGHRS, CDR2 YFSETQ. CDR3 size: 17 residues. This CDR3 is CASSLAGGPGGGGEQYF. Here the CDR3 DNA reads TGCGCCAGCAGCTTGGCTGGCGGACCGGGCGGGGGAGGCGAGCAGTACTTC.

This chain connects TRBV4-2 to TRBJ2-1, with D possibly being TRBD1 (6 bases). The CDR3 sequence is 13 residues long. Trimming pared 1 base from V and 10 bases from J, leaving 11 bases between. CDR1 and CDR2 from the germline V gene are LGHNA and YNFKEQ. This CDR3 reads CASSQVPGVEQFF. CDR3 sequence (DNA): TGTGCCAGCAGCCAAGTACCAGGGGTCGAGCAGTTCTTC.

The chain uses TRBV10-3 and TRBJ2-7, with 9 bases aligning to TRBD2. With V trimmed by 8 bases and J by 3 bases, 5 bases remained unmatched. CDR1 is ENHRY, CDR2 SYGVKD, per germline. The CDR3 loop spans 13 amino acids. In DNA form, the CDR3 reads TGTGCCATCCGACTAGCGGAGAACTACGAGCAGTACTTC. As protein: CAIRLAENYEQYF.

The rearrangement links TRBV19 to TRBJ2-1; D unclear. Trimming pared 1 base from V and 0 bases from J, leaving 10 bases between. Germline assignment: CDR1 LNHDA and CDR2 SQIVND (reference sequence). The CDR3 runs to 16 residues. The DNA of the CDR3 is TGTGCCAGTAGTATAGCGGGTCTCAGCTCCTACAATGAGCAGTTCTTC. Residues: CASSIAGLSSYNEQFF.

This clone has just one count. DNA for the CDR3: TGTGCCAGCAGCTTAGATACAAGCGGGAACTACGAGCAGTACTTC. Amino acid sequence: CASSLDTSGNYEQYF. The chain couples TRBV11-3 to TRBJ2-7; 7 positions match TRBD2. The CDR3 contains 15 residues. CDR1 is SGHNT and CDR2 is YENEEA in the germline V gene. V dropped 0 bases and J dropped 3; count of bases not matched to a gene: 5.

The chain joins TRBV7-2 to TRBJ1-1; TRBD1 might be the D (5 bases). Trimming stripped 0 bases from V and 8 bases from J, with 10 bases between. The CDR3 is 13 residues long. CDR1 is SGHTA and CDR2 is FQGNSA in the germline V gene. DNA for the CDR3: TGTGCCAGCAGCTTAGCGGCAGGGTGGGAAGCTTTCTTT. Translated: CASSLAAGWEAFF.

The chain employs TRBV10-3 and TRBJ2-5; tentative D call: TRBD2 (6 bases). V was cut by 3 bases and J by 4 bases, with 12 bases left in between. The CDR3 contains 14 residues. Germline V gene data show CDR1 as ENHRY and CDR2 as SYGVKD. The CDR3 nucleotides read TGTGCCATCAGTGACTCCTCAGCGGGAGAGACCCAGTACTTC. This codes for CAISDSSAGETQYF.

V is TRBV27 and J is TRBJ1-5; TRBD1 matches at 8 bases. The germline V gene encodes CDR1 MNHEY and CDR2 SMNVEV (reference sequence). The CDR3 covers 14 residues. Unmatched junction bases numbered 5, after V lost 3 bases and J lost 7 bases. The CDR3 sequence: CASSLDRVGQPQHF. The CDR3 region has the DNA TGTGCCAGCAGTTTGGACAGGGTCGGGCAGCCCCAGCATTTT.

The chain is built from TRBV7-6 and TRBJ2-4, with D maybe TRBD1 (7 bases). The V end lost 4 bases, the J end lost 6 bases, and 10 bases lay between the germline ends. This CDR3 is built from 13 residues. The germline V gene has CDR1 SGHVS and CDR2 FNYEAQ. Here the CDR3 DNA reads TGTGCCAGCAGCTCGCAGGGGGGAAACATTCAGTACTTC. It is translated as CASSSQGGNIQYF.

The chain uses TRBV9 and TRBJ2-5; TRBD2 matches 11 bases. The CDR3 is made up of 20 amino acids. CDR1 and CDR2 from the germline V gene are SGDLS and YYNGEE. The trim removed 0 bases at V and 2 bases at J, leaving 15 bases unmatched. CDR3 sequence (DNA): TGTGCCAGCAGCGTAGAGGGGAGGGCGACCGGGACTAGCGGACAAGAGACCCAGTACTTC. This codes for CASSVEGRATGTSGQETQYF.

Concerning this clone itself: At one end the junction does not follow the germline gene, possibly because of a read error. The chain recombines TRBV6-2 or TRBV6-3 with TRBJ2-1; 7 nucleotides match TRBD2. Germline V gives CDR1 MNHEY, CDR2 SVGEGT. The CDR3 extends over 17 amino acids. CDR3 in DNA: TGTGCCAGCAGCTACTCCCTTTTAGCGGGTACAAGGAATGAGCAGTTCTTC. This translates into CASSYSLLAGTRNEQFF.

V gene TRBV18 combines with J gene TRBJ2-1; 13 nucleotides agree with TRBD2. The junction had 8 bases not matched to a gene; V was cut back by 3 bases and J by 0 bases. This CDR3 region has 19 residues. Germline CDR1 KGHSH, CDR2 LQKENI. Here the CDR3 reads CASSPRTSGGSSSYNEQFF. The CDR3 bases are TGTGCCAGCTCACCTCGGACTAGCGGGGGTTCCAGCTCCTACAATGAGCAGTTCTTC.

The chain recombines TRBV5-1 with TRBJ2-7, with D perhaps matching TRBD1 (7 bases). Trimming removed 0 bases at V and 0 bases at J, with 19 bases between. This CDR3 has 18 amino acids. Germline CDR1 SGHRS, CDR2 YFSETQ. The CDR3 DNA is TGCGCCAGCAGCTTGGCCGCCCAGGACAGGAGGGGCTCCTACGAGCAGTACTTC. It specifies CASSLAAQDRRGSYEQYF.

The chain links TRBV5-1 to TRBJ1-1; the D gene is possibly TRBD1 (5 bases). The CDR3 has 13 residues. CDR1 and CDR2 (germline): SGHRS, YFSETQ. The ends were cut back, 6 bases at V and 0 bases at J, with 9 bases in the middle. The CDR3 nucleotides read TGCGCCAGCACCAGGGACTTGAACACTGAAGCTTTCTTT. It specifies CASTRDLNTEAFF.

V gene TRBV7-2 combines with J gene TRBJ2-3, with a weak D call TRBD2 (5 bases). The ends were cut back, 1 base at V and 6 bases at J, with 14 bases in the middle. The CDR3 length is 15 residues. Per the germline V gene, CDR1 is SGHTA and CDR2 is FQGNSA. The CDR3 reads CASSLVNGRGDTQYF. The CDR3 nucleotides read TGTGCCAGCAGCTTAGTAAATGGTCGCGGGGATACGCAGTATTTT.

This sequence joins TRBV6-5 and TRBJ2-6, with D maybe TRBD2 (6 bases). The CDR3 totals 12 residues. V was pared by 4 bases and J by 19 bases, with 17 bases between. Germline lookup yields CDR1 MNHEY and CDR2 SVGAGI. The chain's CDR3 is CASSSPGLPGTF. CDR3 bases: TGTGCCAGCAGTTCCCCGGGACTCCCTGGAACTTTC.

The J gene is TRBJ1-1, the V gene TRBV19, with 8 nucleotides matching TRBD1. This CDR3 comprises 11 residues. Germline assignment: CDR1 LNHDA and CDR2 SQIVND (reference sequence). V lost 5 bases and J lost 11; bases outside the gene matches: 4. The CDR3, as DNA: TGTGCCAGTAGTGAATGGACAGGGGCTTTCTTT. This codes for CASSEWTGAFF. Based on the CDR3 plus reference TRBV19 and TRBJ1-1, the full variable domain is DGGITQSPKYLFRKEGQNVTLSCEQNLNHDAMYWYRQDPGQGLRLIYYSQIVNDFQKGDIAEGYSVSREKKESFPLTVTSAQKNPTAFYLCASSEWTGAFFGQGTRLTVV.

The chain uses TRBV6-1 and TRBJ1-2, with D possibly matching TRBD1 (6 bases). The CDR3 is 14 amino acids. CDR1 MNHNS and CDR2 SASEGT come from the germline V gene. V lost 3 bases and J lost 4, with 12 bases in between. Here the CDR3 reads CASSDWGTTYGYTF. The CDR3 DNA follows: TGTGCCAGCAGTGATTGGGGGACAACCTATGGCTACACCTTC.

This clone has only one observation. The rearrangement links TRBV24-1 to TRBJ2-5; the match to TRBD1 covers 8 bases. V shed 3 bases and J 0 bases; nucleotides not matched to a gene: 5. There are 16 residues in the CDR3. The germline V gene encodes CDR1 KGHDR and CDR2 SFDVKD. DNA of the CDR3: TGTGCCACCAGTGATCCCCGGACAGGGAACCAAGAGACCCAGTACTTC. Protein: CATSDPRTGNQETQYF.

This clone came up once. CDR3 sequence: CASKERGAYNEQFF. The DNA for the CDR3 is TGTGCCAGCAAAGAGCGGGGAGCCTACAATGAGCAGTTCTTC. V usage is TRBV27 and J usage is TRBJ2-1; 7 bases map to TRBD2. The CDR3 has 14 residues. Germline V lookup: CDR1 MNHEY, CDR2 SMNVEV (reference sequence). The V gene end was trimmed by 7 bases and the J gene end by 2 bases; junction bases not matched to a gene: 5.

This clone was detected only a few times. The CDR3 nucleotides read TGCGCCAGCAGCTTGGGACCGGGACAGAATAATTCACCCCTCCACTTT. This gives the protein CASSLGPGQNNSPLHF. This sequence joins TRBV5-1 and TRBJ1-6, with 7 bases aligning to TRBD1. CDR1 and CDR2 (germline): SGHRS, YFSETQ. CDR3 length equals 16 residues. Trimming at V came to 0 bases and at J to 5 bases, leaving 5 bases not matched to a gene.

The chain combines TRBV11-2 with TRBJ1-1; a possible D gene is TRBD1 (6 bases). The CDR3 length is 18 residues. Germline CDR1 reads SGHAT; CDR2 reads FQNNGV. Trimming took 3 bases from V and 4 from J, leaving 24 bases between them. The CDR3 DNA reads as TGTGCCAGCAGCTTCAGATGGGGTGGGGGCGCCTCGGCCACTGAAGCTTTCTTT. Its protein is CASSFRWGGGASATEAFF.

This clone was seen only a few times. The chain links TRBV7-2 to TRBJ1-6; D is ambiguous. Germline CDR1 and CDR2: SGHTA and FQGNSA. The ends were cut back, 4 bases at V and 10 bases at J, with 11 bases in the middle. The CDR3 sequence is 13 residues long. CDR3 bases: TGTGCCAGCAGCTATGGTGGAGGATCACCCCTCCACTTT. Protein: CASSYGGGSPLHF.

This chain links TRBV12-3 or TRBV12-4 with TRBJ1-1, with D hard to call. The CDR3 is 13 amino acids. V lost 4 bases to trimming and J lost 10 bases, with 16 bases between them. The CDR3 DNA reads TGTGCCAGCAGTTCCACGAGAGGGCGGGCAGCTTTCTTT. This encodes CASSSTRGRAAFF.

The CDR3 loop is CASSVEIPSGAGNEQFF. The CDR3 DNA is TGTGCCAGCAGCGTAGAAATTCCTAGCGGGGCGGGTAATGAGCAGTTCTTC. This chain joins TRBV9 and TRBJ2-1; 9 nucleotides line up with TRBD2. Unmatched junction bases numbered 11, after V lost 0 bases and J lost 7 bases. Germline V lookup: CDR1 SGDLS, CDR2 YYNGEE. This CDR3 has 17 residues.

This clone came up once. This chain links TRBV4-2 with TRBJ1-1; D is undetermined. The ends were cut back, 3 bases at V and 0 bases at J, with 11 bases in the middle. Germline V lookup: CDR1 LGHNA, CDR2 YNFKEQ. The CDR3 has 15 amino acids. The chain's CDR3 is CASSQQTSMNTEAFF. CDR3 sequence (DNA): TGTGCCAGCAGCCAGCAGACATCCATGAACACTGAAGCTTTCTTT.